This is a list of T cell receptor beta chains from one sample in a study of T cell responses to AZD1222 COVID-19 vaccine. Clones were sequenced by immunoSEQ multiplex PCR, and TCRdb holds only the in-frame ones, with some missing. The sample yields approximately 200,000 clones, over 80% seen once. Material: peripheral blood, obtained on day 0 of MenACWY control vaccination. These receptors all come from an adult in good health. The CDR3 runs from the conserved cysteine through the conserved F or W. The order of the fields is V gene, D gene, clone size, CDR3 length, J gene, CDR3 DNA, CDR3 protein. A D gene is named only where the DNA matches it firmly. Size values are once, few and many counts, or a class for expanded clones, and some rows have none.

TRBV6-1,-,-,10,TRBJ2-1,TGTGCCAGCAGTGAAGGTGAGCAGTTCTTC,CASSEGEQFF
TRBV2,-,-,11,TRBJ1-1,TGTGCCAGCAGTGAAGTAGGGGGAGCTTTCTTT,CASSEVGGAFF
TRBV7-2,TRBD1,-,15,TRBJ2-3,TGTGCCAGCAGCTTTCGGGACAGGGGGGCAGATACGCAGTATTTT,CASSFRDRGADTQYF
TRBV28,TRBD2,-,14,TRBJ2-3,TGTGCCAGCAGCCGAGCGGGAGGGACAGATACGCAGTATTTT,CASSRAGGTDTQYF
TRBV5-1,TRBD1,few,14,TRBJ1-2,TGCGCCAGCAGCTTGGCGGGGACAGGGGGAGGCTACACCTTC,CASSLAGTGGGYTF
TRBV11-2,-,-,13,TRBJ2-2,TGTGCCAGCAGCGCCGAGTACACCGGGGAGCTGTTTTTT,CASSAEYTGELFF
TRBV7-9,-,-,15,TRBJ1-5,TGTGCCAGCAGCTTAGGTGGCAGCACCAATCAGCCCCAGCATTTT,CASSLGGSTNQPQHF
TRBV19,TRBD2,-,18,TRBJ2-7,TGTGCCAGTAGTATGATTAGTCTAGCGGGAGGGCCTCTGTACGAGCAGTACTTC,CASSMISLAGGPLYEQYF
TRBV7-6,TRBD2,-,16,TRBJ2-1,TGTGCCAGCAGCTTCGGACTAGCGGGAACCTACAATGAGCAGTTCTTC,CASSFGLAGTYNEQFF
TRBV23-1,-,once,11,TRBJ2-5,TGCGCCAGCACCCACACGGAGACCCAGTACTTC,CASTHTETQYF
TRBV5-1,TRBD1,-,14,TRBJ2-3,TGCGCCAGCAGCCCGGGACAGGGAACAGATACGCAGTATTTT,CASSPGQGTDTQYF
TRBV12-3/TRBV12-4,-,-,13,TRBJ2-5,TGTGCCAGCAGCCCTGGACTGGAAGAGACCCAGTACTTC,CASSPGLEETQYF
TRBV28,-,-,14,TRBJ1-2,TGTGCCAGCAGGCCATACACCTCTAACTATGGCTACACCTTC,CASRPYTSNYGYTF
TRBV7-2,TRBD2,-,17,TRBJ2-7,TGTGCCAGCAGCTCCACCCCTAGCGGGAGTTGGGTTTACGAGCAGTACTTC,CASSSTPSGSWVYEQYF
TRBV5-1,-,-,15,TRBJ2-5,TGCGCCAGCAGGGTTGGTGGCGGACAGCAAGAGACCCAGTACTTC,CASRVGGGQQETQYF
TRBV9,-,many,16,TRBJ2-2,TGTGCCAGCAGCGTAGATGGCGGGGGCAACACCGGGGAGCTGTTTTTT,CASSVDGGGNTGELFF
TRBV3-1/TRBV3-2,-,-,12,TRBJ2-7,TGTGCCAGCAGCCAGTACTCCTACGAGCAGTACTTC,CASSQYSYEQYF
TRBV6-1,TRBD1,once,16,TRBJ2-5,TGTGCCAGCAGTGAGGGTGGGACAGGTAAACTAGAGACCCAGTACTTC,CASSEGGTGKLETQYF
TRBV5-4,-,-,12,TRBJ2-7,TGTGCCAGCAGCTTCGGCGGCCACGAGCAGTACTTC,CASSFGGHEQYF
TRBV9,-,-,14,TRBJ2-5,TGTGCCAGCAGCGTTACAGGGGAGGGAGGGACCCAGTACTTC,CASSVTGEGGTQYF
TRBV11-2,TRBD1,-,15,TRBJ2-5,TGTGCCAGCAGCCCCGACAGGGGAATTTTGGAGACCCAGTACTTC,CASSPDRGILETQYF
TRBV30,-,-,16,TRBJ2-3,TGTGCCTGGACCCCCGGAGGCCCCCTAGGCACAGATACGCAGTATTTT,CAWTPGGPLGTDTQYF
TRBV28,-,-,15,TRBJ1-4,TGTGCCAGCAGGGGCCTCTCGCGGTCGGGGGAAAAACTGTTTTTT,CASRGLSRSGEKLFF
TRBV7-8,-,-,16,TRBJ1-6,TGTGCCAGCAGGAGAACTTGGGGTGACAATAATTCACCCCTCCACTTT,CASRRTWGDNNSPLHF
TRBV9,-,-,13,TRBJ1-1,TGTGCCAGCAGCCCCTCGCGGGCACTAGAAGCTTTCTTT,CASSPSRALEAFF
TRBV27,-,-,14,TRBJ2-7,TGTGCCAGCTCCGCCTCGATCGGGGGCTACGAGCAGTACTTC,CASSASIGGYEQYF
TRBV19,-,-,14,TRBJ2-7,TGTGCCAGTAGTAAAGGACATGGGACCTACGAGCAGTACTTC,CASSKGHGTYEQYF
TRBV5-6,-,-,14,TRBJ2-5,TGTGCCAGCAGCTCCTCGGGACCCTACAAGACCCAGTACTTC,CASSSSGPYKTQYF
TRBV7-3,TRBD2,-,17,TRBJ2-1,TGTGCCAGCAGCTTAGGGTCTAGCGGCGGCTCCTACAATGAGCAGTTCTTC,CASSLGSSGGSYNEQFF
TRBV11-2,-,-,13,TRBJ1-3,TGTGCCAGCAGCTCGGGTTCTGGAAACACCATATATTTT,CASSSGSGNTIYF
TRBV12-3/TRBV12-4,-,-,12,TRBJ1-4,TGTGCCAGCGGGACGCGGGGGGAAAAACTGTTTTTT,CASGTRGEKLFF
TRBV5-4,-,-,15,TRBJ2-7,TGTGCCAGCAGCACCGGCCCAGGGGATTTTTACGAGCAGTACTTC,CASSTGPGDFYEQYF
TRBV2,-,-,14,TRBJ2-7,TGTGCCAGTTGGCCCGGGACGGGAACCTACGAGCAGTACTTC,CASWPGTGTYEQYF
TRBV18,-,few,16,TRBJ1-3,TGTGCCAGCTCACCCCCCGGATCAGGCTCAGGAAACACCATATATTTT,CASSPPGSGSGNTIYF
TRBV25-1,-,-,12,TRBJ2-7,TGTGCCAGCGAAGGGAGTAGCTACGAGCAGTACTTC,CASEGSSYEQYF
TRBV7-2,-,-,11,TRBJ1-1,TGTGCCAGCAGCTTCAGGGTTGAAGCTTTCTTT,CASSFRVEAFF
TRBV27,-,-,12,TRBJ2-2,TGTGCCAGCAGTCCTACTACCGGGGAGCTGTTTTTT,CASSPTTGELFF
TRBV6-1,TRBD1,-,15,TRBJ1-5,TGTGCCAGCAGTGACAACAGGGGGGGCAATCAGCCCCAGCATTTT,CASSDNRGGNQPQHF
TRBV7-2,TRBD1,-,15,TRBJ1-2,TGTGCCAGCAGCTCGGGACAGCAATTTAACTATGGCTACACCTTC,CASSSGQQFNYGYTF
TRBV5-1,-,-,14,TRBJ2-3,TGCGCCAGCAGCTTGGAGTTAGATACAGATACGCAGTATTTT,CASSLELDTDTQYF
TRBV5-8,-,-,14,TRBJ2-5,TGTGCCAGCAGCTTGGTCGGGGGTAGAGAGACCCAGTACTTC,CASSLVGGRETQYF
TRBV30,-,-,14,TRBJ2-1,TGTGCCTGGAGTGTCGGACGGTTGGACAATGAGCAGTTCTTC,CAWSVGRLDNEQFF
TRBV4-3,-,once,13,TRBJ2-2,TGCGCCAGCAGCCTTTCGGGGAGCGGGGAGCTGTTTTTT,CASSLSGSGELFF
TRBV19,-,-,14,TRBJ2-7,TGTGCCAGTAGTATAGGATCATCTATTGGCGAGCAGTACTTC,CASSIGSSIGEQYF
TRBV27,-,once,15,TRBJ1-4,TGTGCCAGCGCGTCAGGCGGGGTGGGTAATGAAAAACTGTTTTTT,CASASGGVGNEKLFF
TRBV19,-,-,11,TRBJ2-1,TGTGCCAGTAGGAGCGGGACAGGGCAGTTCTTC,CASRSGTGQFF
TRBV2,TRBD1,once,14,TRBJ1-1,TGTGCCAGCAGTGAAGGCAGGGGGCGAGGTGAAGCTTTCTTT,CASSEGRGRGEAFF
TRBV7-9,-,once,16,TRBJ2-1,TGTGCCAGCAGCTCCCTCCGGGGGAGCTCCTACAATGAGCAGTTCTTC,CASSSLRGSSYNEQFF
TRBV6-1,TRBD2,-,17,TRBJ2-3,TGTGCCAGCAGTGTAGAGGGAGGGAGACCTAGCACAGATACGCAGTATTTT,CASSVEGGRPSTDTQYF
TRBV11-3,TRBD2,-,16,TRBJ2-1,TGTGCCAGCAGCCCTAAGACTAGCGGGGTCTACAATGAGCAGTTCTTC,CASSPKTSGVYNEQFF
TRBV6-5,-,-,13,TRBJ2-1,TGTGCCAGCAGTTACTCAGGTATCCATGAGCAGTTCTTC,CASSYSGIHEQFF
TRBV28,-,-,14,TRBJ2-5,TGTGCCAGCACGGGCCTCTGGAGTCCAGAGACCCAGTACTTC,CASTGLWSPETQYF
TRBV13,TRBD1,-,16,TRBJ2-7,TGTGCCAGCAGCTCGAGAACCGGGACAGGGGTGAGGGAGCAGTACTTC,CASSSRTGTGVREQYF
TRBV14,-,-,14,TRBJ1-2,TGTGCCAGCAGCCTCAACACGGAGTTCTATGGCTACACCTTC,CASSLNTEFYGYTF
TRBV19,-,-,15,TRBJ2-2,TGTGCCAGTAGTCCGGGACAAGGGTACACCGGGGAGCTGTTTTTT,CASSPGQGYTGELFF
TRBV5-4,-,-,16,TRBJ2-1,TGTGCCAGCAGCTTGGGGGGGTCTAGCGCATACAATGAGCAGTTCTTC,CASSLGGSSAYNEQFF
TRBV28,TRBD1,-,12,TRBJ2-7,TGTGCCAGCCTAGGGACAGCCTACGAGCAGTACTTC,CASLGTAYEQYF
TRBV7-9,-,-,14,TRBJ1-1,TGTGCCAGCAGCTCGGGACAACAGAACACTGAAGCTTTCTTT,CASSSGQQNTEAFF
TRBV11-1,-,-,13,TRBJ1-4,TGTGCCAGCAGCCCAGCGGCTAATGAAAAACTGTTTTTT,CASSPAANEKLFF
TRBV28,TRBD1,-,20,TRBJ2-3,TGTGCCAGCAGTCCAATGCGAATCCGGGACAGGGTTGATAGCACAGATACGCAGTATTTT,CASSPMRIRDRVDSTDTQYF